The clone carrying this T cell receptor (beta chain) was detected ten times or more. Its target is unknown. This specimen belongs to a study of T cells in Graves' hyperthyroidism and ophthalmopathy. Authors of the study amplified TCR beta CDR3 regions from RNA transcripts. The HTBI primer set was used in a first-round RT-PCR of the TCR CDR3. Each CDR3 protein gets one entry after TCRdb re-called the multiplex PCR reads with MiXCR. Among about 580,000 distinct CDR3 sequences listed, approximately 14% were seen once. Cells are PBMCs isolated from about 10 ml of fresh blood. Whole-study results and caveats: Peripheral blood also featured most of the thyroid clonotypes expanded above 0.001.

The V gene lost 4 bases and the J gene lost 0 bases, with 6 bases spanning the gap. The CDR3 runs 13 residues. The V gene's germline CDR1 is LNHDA and CDR2 SQIVND (reference sequence). The chain combines TRBV19 with TRBJ2-5; tentative D call: TRBD2 (5 bases). The sequence was obtained from a woman aged 30 to 39 with Graves' hyperthyroidism that later progressed to Graves' ophthalmopathy. The material sequenced was blood. The CDR3 loop reads CASSNGDQETQYF. CDR3 in DNA: TGTGCCAGTAGTAACGGGGACCAAGAGACCCAGTACTTC.